This T cell receptor beta chain came from a study of T cell repertoires in cytomegalovirus infection. From the reads, TCRdb called clonotypes with MiXCR, one entry per CDR3 protein. The profile shows about 770,000 distinct CDR3 sequences, almost 30% of them singletons. Germline V gene sequence: CDR1 LNHNV, CDR2 YYDKDF (reference sequence). The CDR3 extends over 11 amino acids. With 8 bases clipped from V and 7 bases from J, the junction kept 2 bases outside the gene matches. Of note for this clonotype: Its antigen is not known.

This chain joins TRBV15 and TRBJ2-1, with 7 bases matching TRBD2. This TCR was recovered from a human donor in good health (CMV status not recorded). Some clones in this sample may be carry-over from other donors' samples. Sequencing was performed on cultured CD8+ T cells from PBMCs, taken from culture after CMV antigen stimulation. The CDR3 here is CATSGGNEQFF. DNA for the CDR3: TGTGCCACCTCCGGGGGGAATGAGCAGTTCTTC.